This TCR beta chain was sequenced for a study of cytomegalovirus exposure and HLA in healthy donors. Both 60 Vbeta primers and 13 Jbeta primers went into the PCR. In the study's own analysis: As a later analysis found, there were approximately 80 million unique TCR beta chains, of which approximately 10 million were shared. Sequenced by immunoSEQ multiplex PCR; TCRdb stores in-frame clones only, minus some. That table is the source of V, J and clone size, and D and trimming were worked out from the DNA. The sample has about 190,000 clones, about three quarters seen once. Despite likely unrecorded immune exposures, the donors were nominally healthy at the time of sampling. Study conclusions and caveats: Accurate prediction of most subjects' HLA-A and HLA-B alleles from TCR beta sequences was reported.

With regard to this clone: Its specificity is not known.

The clonotype originates from a woman aged 40 to 49 in good health and CMV-seronegative. The sequencing input was PBMCs.

The CDR3 is CASRHRGRGDYGYTF. The CDR3 DNA reads TGTGCCAGCAGGCACAGGGGGCGCGGGGACTATGGCTACACCTTC. The chain employs TRBV2 and TRBJ1-2, with 9 bases lining up with TRBD1. V trimming: 6 bases; J trimming: 3 bases; junction bases outside the gene matches: 8. This CDR3 is 15 amino acids long. CDR1 and CDR2 (germline): SNHLY, FYNNEI. The entire variable domain, with the rest obtained from reference TRBV2 and TRBJ1-2, is as follows: EPEVTQTPSHQVTQMGQEVILRCVPISNHLYFYWYRQILGQKVEFLVSFYNNEISEKSEIFDDQFSVERPDGSNFTLKIRSTKLEDSAMYFCASRHRGRGDYGYTFGSGTRLTVV.